This TCR beta chain was found in a study of cytomegalovirus exposure and HLA in healthy donors. Study context: Per a later analysis, the roughly 700 first-cohort and some 130 validation repertoires shared one platform. Overall study findings and caveats: The study designated some 180 TCR beta chains cytomegalovirus-associated. Most sequenced TCRs were rare (though some public TCRs occurred in many donors).

Sequenced by immunoSEQ multiplex PCR; TCRdb stores in-frame clones only, minus some. In the table there are around 300,000 clones, 80% to 90% of which are singletons. Among the 110 or so subjects of the validation cohort, separate from the 666-subject first cohort, were the donors. The length of the CDR3 is 16 residues. CDR1 MNHNY and CDR2 SVGAGI come from the germline V gene (reference sequence). The ends lost 4 bases at V and 2 bases at J; junction bases unmatched: 8. Comments on this clone: Its target is unknown.

The receptor was isolated from a woman aged 18 to 35 in good health and CMV-seronegative. The sequenced material came from PBMCs. The chain combines TRBV6-6 with TRBJ2-5, with TRBD2 identical over 9 bases. CDR3 loop: CASSSRLAGTQETQYF. The DNA of the CDR3 is TGTGCCAGCAGTTCCCGCCTAGCGGGGACTCAAGAGACCCAGTACTTC.